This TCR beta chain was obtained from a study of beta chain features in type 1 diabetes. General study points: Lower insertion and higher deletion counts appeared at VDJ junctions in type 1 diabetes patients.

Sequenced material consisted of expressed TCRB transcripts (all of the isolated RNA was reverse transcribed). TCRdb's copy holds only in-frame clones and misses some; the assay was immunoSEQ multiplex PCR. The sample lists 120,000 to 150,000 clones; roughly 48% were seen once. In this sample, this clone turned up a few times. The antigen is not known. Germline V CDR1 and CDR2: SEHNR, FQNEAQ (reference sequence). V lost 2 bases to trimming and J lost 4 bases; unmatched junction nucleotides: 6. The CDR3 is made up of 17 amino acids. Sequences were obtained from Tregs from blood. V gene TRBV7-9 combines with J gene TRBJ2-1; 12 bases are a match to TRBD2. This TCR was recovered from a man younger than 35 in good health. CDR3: CASSLFPGTSGYNEQFF. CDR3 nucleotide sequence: TGTGCCAGCAGCTTATTCCCCGGGACTAGCGGGTACAATGAGCAGTTCTTC.